The clone carrying this TCR beta chain was detected a few times. The record originates from a study of shared clonotypes between healthy human individuals. Generated by immunoSEQ multiplex PCR, the TCRdb table keeps only in-frame clones and is missing some. This repertoire shows about half a million clones, roughly 80% found once; its top ten account for approximately 11%. The CDR3 length is 14 residues. Trimming shortened V by 2 bases and J by 9 bases, and 14 bases separated the two germline ends. In germline, CDR1 is SEHNR, CDR2 FQNEAQ (reference sequence). This clonotype was obtained from a woman between 40 and 55 years old in good health. Some clones in this sample may be carry-over from other donors' samples. The chain couples TRBV7-9 to TRBJ1-5; D is unclear. Sequencing was carried out using PBMCs. The CDR3 sequence: CASSLSSRAGPQHF. CDR3 DNA sequence: TGTGCCAGCAGCTTATCATCCCGCGCTGGGCCCCAGCATTTT.